These T cell receptor beta chains were read from a single sample in a study of OX40 agonist ivuxolimab in advanced cancers. Repertoires were generated with immunoSEQ multiplex PCR, while TCRdb's copy carries only in-frame clones and drops some. The table has approximately 52,000 clones, roughly 85% seen once. The input for sequencing was CD4+ or CD8+ T cells sorted from blood, taken in a trial of the OX40 agonist ivuxolimab. The receptors stem from an adult with an advanced solid tumor such as melanoma, head and neck, liver or kidney cancer. Each CDR3 is given with its conserved first and last residue. The order of the fields is D gene, CDR3 length, clone size, J gene, V gene, CDR3 protein, CDR3 DNA. The D gene is left open where the match is weak. Only some rows state a clone size, as once, few, many or a class for expanded clones.

D: .
length: 14
size: .
J: TRBJ1-2
V: TRBV9
CDR3: CASSFREGNYGYTF
DNA: TGTGCCAGCAGCTTCAGAGAGGGTAACTATGGCTACACCTTC

D: .
length: 13
size: .
J: TRBJ1-4
V: TRBV9
CDR3: CASSLSGNEKLFF
DNA: TGTGCCAGCAGCCTAAGTGGTAATGAAAAACTGTTTTTT

D: .
length: 14
size: .
J: TRBJ2-7
V: TRBV30
CDR3: CAWGERLEDYEQYF
DNA: TGTGCCTGGGGGGAGAGATTGGAGGACTACGAGCAGTACTTC

D: TRBD2
length: 16
size: .
J: TRBJ2-3
V: TRBV9
CDR3: CASSTILAGRTDTQYF
DNA: TGTGCCAGCAGCACCATCCTAGCGGGGCGCACAGATACGCAGTATTTT

D: TRBD1
length: 17
size: .
J: TRBJ1-3
V: TRBV5-1
CDR3: CASSFGTGAPIGNTIYF
DNA: TGCGCCAGCAGCTTCGGGACAGGTGCTCCAATTGGAAACACCATATATTTT

D: .
length: 13
size: few
J: TRBJ1-6
V: TRBV7-3
CDR3: CASSLEGNSPLHF
DNA: TGTGCCAGCAGCTTAGAAGGGAATTCACCCCTCCACTTT

D: .
length: 17
size: .
J: TRBJ2-3
V: TRBV4-2
CDR3: CASSQERGGRSTDTQYF
DNA: TGTGCCAGCAGCCAAGAACGAGGGGGGCGGAGCACAGATACGCAGTATTTT

D: TRBD2
length: 15
size: few
J: TRBJ2-3
V: TRBV18
CDR3: CASSLRLAGADTQYF
DNA: TGTGCCAGCTCTCTACGACTAGCGGGAGCAGATACGCAGTATTTT

D: .
length: 11
size: .
J: TRBJ1-2
V: TRBV6-5
CDR3: CASKAWSGYTF
DNA: TGTGCCAGCAAGGCTTGGTCTGGCTACACCTTC

D: TRBD2
length: 14
size: .
J: TRBJ2-2
V: TRBV6-1
CDR3: CASTAGTSAGELFF
DNA: TGTGCCAGCACCGCAGGGACTAGCGCCGGGGAGCTGTTTTTT

D: .
length: 15
size: .
J: TRBJ2-7
V: TRBV5-4
CDR3: CASSRPGTASYEQYF
DNA: TGTGCCAGCAGCCGCCCCGGGACGGCATCCTACGAGCAGTACTTC

D: TRBD1
length: 15
size: .
J: TRBJ1-1
V: TRBV25-1
CDR3: CASSSRTGGHTEAFF
DNA: TGTGCCAGCAGTTCCCGGACAGGGGGACACACTGAAGCTTTCTTT

D: TRBD1
length: 15
size: .
J: TRBJ2-1
V: TRBV5-7
CDR3: CASSLRQGENNEQFF
DNA: TGTGCCAGCAGCCTCCGACAGGGGGAAAACAATGAGCAGTTCTTC

D: TRBD2
length: 15
size: .
J: TRBJ2-7
V: TRBV9
CDR3: CASSDGTSGVYEQYF
DNA: TGTGCCAGCAGCGATGGGACTAGCGGGGTCTACGAGCAGTACTTC

D: .
length: 11
size: .
J: TRBJ2-3
V: TRBV6-1
CDR3: CASSESGTQYF
DNA: TGTGCCAGCAGCGAAAGCGGTACGCAGTATTTT

D: .
length: 18
size: once
J: TRBJ1-6
V: TRBV10-3
CDR3: CAISESSPGIGNNSPLHF
DNA: TGTGCCATCAGTGAGTCGAGTCCGGGAATAGGTAATAATTCACCCCTCCACTTT

D: .
length: 15
size: .
J: TRBJ2-3
V: TRBV4-1
CDR3: CASSRTSSPRDTQYF
DNA: TGCGCCAGCAGCCGTACCTCTTCCCCGCGGGATACGCAGTATTTT

D: TRBD1
length: 16
size: .
J: TRBJ2-5
V: TRBV7-3
CDR3: CASSPGTVSSQETQYF
DNA: TGTGCCAGCAGCCCCGGGACAGTGAGCTCCCAAGAGACCCAGTACTTC

D: .
length: 13
size: .
J: TRBJ2-7
V: TRBV30
CDR3: CAWSVQGGNEQYF
DNA: TGTGCCTGGAGTGTACAGGGGGGGAACGAGCAGTACTTC

D: .
length: 14
size: .
J: TRBJ1-6
V: TRBV5-6
CDR3: CASSLVGHNSPLHF
DNA: TGTGCCAGCAGCTTGGTTGGGCATAATTCACCCCTCCACTTT

D: .
length: 11
size: .
J: TRBJ2-1
V: TRBV19
CDR3: CASSIEFEQFF
DNA: TGTGCCAGTAGTATTGAATTTGAGCAGTTCTTC

D: .
length: 12
size: .
J: TRBJ2-3
V: TRBV28
CDR3: CASGTQGDTQYF
DNA: TGTGCCAGCGGAACACAGGGCGATACGCAGTATTTT